This T cell receptor beta chain was identified in a study of T cells in Graves' hyperthyroidism and ophthalmopathy. Study in general: Before any treatment, at initial diagnosis, peripheral blood was collected.

There were TCR beta CDR3 regions amplified from RNA transcripts. TCR CDR3 underwent first-round RT-PCR with the HTBI primer set. MiXCR, run by TCRdb on the multiplex PCR reads, gives a single entry per CDR3 protein. Of around 35,000 distinct CDR3 sequences in the sample, around 53% were seen once. Trimming left V 0 bases short and J 1 base short, with 14 bases between. CDR3 length equals 17 residues. CDR1 and CDR2 from the germline V gene are SGHRS and YFSETQ. Sample: blood. The rearrangement links TRBV5-1 to TRBJ1-5; tentatively, D is TRBD1 (6 bases). This clonotype was sampled from a woman aged 40 to 49 with Graves' ophthalmopathy. CDR3 coding DNA: TGCGCCAGCAGCTTGGTGGGGGCCCGGGGAAGCAATCAGCCCCAGCATTTT. It codes for CASSLVGARGSNQPQHF.